The source of this T cell receptor beta chain is a study of blood T cell repertoires in COVID-19. In germline, CDR1 is SGHNT, CDR2 YENEEA. CDR3 length: 15 residues. The J segment lost 3 bases and the V segment lost 1 base, leaving 3 bases of the junction unmatched. Per the authors' pipeline: Reference gene primer amplification in the assay estimated nucleated cell counts. Measured with immunoSEQ multiplex PCR; TCRdb has only the in-frame clones, and not every one. That table is the source of V, J and clone size, and D and trimming were worked out from the DNA. The sample lists hundreds of thousands of clones; about four fifths were seen once.

The source material was peripheral blood. The clonotype originates from a woman between 35 and 50 years old with active or convalescent COVID-19. The chain joins TRBV11-3 to TRBJ2-7, with 10 nucleotides matching TRBD2. CDR3 loop: CASSLGPSGGYEQYF. CDR3 coding DNA: TGTGCCAGCAGCTTAGGTCCTAGCGGGGGCTACGAGCAGTACTTC.